The 10 T cell receptor beta chains given below trace back to one sample, sequenced in a study of blood T cell repertoires in COVID-19. Repertoires were generated with immunoSEQ multiplex PCR, while TCRdb's copy carries only in-frame clones and drops some. The repertoire has fewer than 250,000 clones, 83% of them found once; the top ten carry roughly 7%. Sequencing input: peripheral blood. All receptors come from a woman between 45 and 60 years old with acute or convalescent COVID-19.

The chain has TRBV6-1 and TRBJ2-3, with unresolved D. Trimming shortened V by 2 bases and J by 7 bases, and 7 bases separated the two germline ends. CDR3 size: 12 residues. In germline, CDR1 is MNHNS, CDR2 SASEGT. The CDR3 region has the DNA TGTGCCAGCAGTGAATCGAGAAATACGCAGTATTTT. Its protein is CASSESRNTQYF.

The rearrangement joins TRBV27 to TRBJ2-3; D not resolved. The CDR3 spans 14 residues. V lost 0 bases and J lost 3, with 7 bases in between. Germline V CDR1 and CDR2: MNHEY, SMNVEV (reference sequence). CDR3 nucleotides: TGTGCCAGCAGTTTATCCCGGGTAACAGATACGCAGTATTTT. Protein product: CASSLSRVTDTQYF.

The chain recombines TRBV19 with TRBJ2-1; TRBD2 agrees at 10 bases. The germline V gene encodes CDR1 LNHDA and CDR2 SQIVND (reference sequence). The V gene end was trimmed by 0 bases and the J gene end by 7 bases; junction bases not matched to a gene: 6. The CDR3 loop spans 16 amino acids. This chain's CDR3 is CASSIDRIAGGNEQFF. The CDR3 DNA reads TGTGCCAGTAGTATAGATCGGATAGCGGGAGGAAATGAGCAGTTCTTC.

Only one count was recorded for this clone. The V and J genes are TRBV19 and TRBJ2-3; the D gene is possibly TRBD2 (5 bases). The CDR3 has 15 residues. V lost 6 bases and J 2 bases, leaving 15 bases between the germline ends. Germline V lookup: CDR1 LNHDA, CDR2 SQIVND (reference sequence). The CDR3 protein is CASRPLETNTDTQYF. As DNA, the CDR3 is TGTGCCAGTAGACCCCTTGAGACTAACACAGATACGCAGTATTTT.

The J gene is TRBJ2-2, the V gene TRBV4-2; 9 bases fit TRBD1. The V gene end was trimmed by 3 bases and the J gene end by 2 bases; junction bases not matched to a gene: 1. The CDR3 contains 15 residues. Looked up from germline, CDR1 is LGHNA and CDR2 is YNFKEQ. As DNA, the CDR3 is TGTGCCAGCAGCCAGGACAGGGGTAACACCGGGGAGCTGTTTTTT. It codes for CASSQDRGNTGELFF.

The chain employs TRBV24-1 and TRBJ1-5, with 8 bases that match TRBD1. The V gene's germline CDR1 is KGHDR and CDR2 SFDVKD. The V gene end was trimmed by 4 bases and the J gene end by 5 bases; junction bases not matched to a gene: 3. The CDR3 covers 14 residues. The CDR3 DNA is TGTGCCACCAGTGACCCGGGACAGGATCAGCCCCAGCATTTT. Residues: CATSDPGQDQPQHF.

This chain joins TRBV25-1 and TRBJ1-1; D perhaps matches TRBD1 (5 bases). V shed 3 bases and J shed 9 bases, with 8 bases lying between them. Per the germline V gene, CDR1 is MGHDK and CDR2 is SYGVNS. CDR3 length equals 11 residues. CDR3 nucleotides: TGTGCCAGCAGTGAGGGGGGAAAAGCTTTCTTT. As protein: CASSEGGKAFF.

This clone was observed at least ten times. The CDR3 loop reads CASSEGQATEAFF. As DNA, the CDR3 is TGCGCCAGCAGCGAAGGACAGGCCACTGAAGCTTTCTTT. V usage is TRBV5-1 and J usage is TRBJ1-1; the match to TRBD1 covers 7 bases. Germline V gives CDR1 SGHRS, CDR2 YFSETQ. J was trimmed by 4 bases and V by 4 bases; bases with no gene match: 4. The CDR3 totals 13 residues.

The rearrangement links TRBV5-4 to TRBJ1-6; D may be TRBD1 (5 bases). This CDR3 has 15 amino acids. The germline V gene has CDR1 SGHNT and CDR2 YYREEE (reference sequence). V shed 6 bases and J shed 2 bases, with 12 bases lying between them. DNA for the CDR3: TGTGCCAGCAAACTGGGCAGGGCCTATAATTCACCCCTCCACTTT. Protein product: CASKLGRAYNSPLHF.

This rearrangement joins TRBV5-1 to TRBJ2-3; TRBD1 matches at 7 bases. Germline V CDR1 and CDR2: SGHRS, YFSETQ. The junction had 8 bases not matched to a gene; V was cut back by 0 bases and J by 1 base. The CDR3 runs 17 residues. Here the CDR3 DNA reads TGCGCCAGCAGCTTGGAAGTCACAGGGGCGGGCACAGATACGCAGTATTTT. Translation: CASSLEVTGAGTDTQYF.